This note documents a single T cell receptor beta chain sequence. The length of the CDR3 is 14 residues. Trimming removed 7 bases from V and 1 base from J, with 13 bases in between. Using MiXCR, TCRdb reanalyzed the PCR reads. The table lists several thousand clones, roughly a fifth of them singletons. These data originate in a study of metastatic and nonmetastatic thyroid tumors. Overall study context: Repertoires were compared across blood and tumor or nodule tissue from malignant and benign thyroid patients.

Each patient went into thyroid surgery without having received any treatment. This clonotype was obtained from a male donor with papillary thyroid cancer or a benign thyroid nodule (not recorded which). Some clones in this sample may be carry-over from other donors' samples. The sample taken for sequencing was adjacent normal tissue. The J gene is TRBJ1-2, the V gene TRBV12-3 or TRBV12-4, with D hard to call. Written as DNA, the CDR3 is TGTGCCAGCACTATAAGTGGGAATAACTATGGCTACACCTTC. It specifies CASTISGNNYGYTF.